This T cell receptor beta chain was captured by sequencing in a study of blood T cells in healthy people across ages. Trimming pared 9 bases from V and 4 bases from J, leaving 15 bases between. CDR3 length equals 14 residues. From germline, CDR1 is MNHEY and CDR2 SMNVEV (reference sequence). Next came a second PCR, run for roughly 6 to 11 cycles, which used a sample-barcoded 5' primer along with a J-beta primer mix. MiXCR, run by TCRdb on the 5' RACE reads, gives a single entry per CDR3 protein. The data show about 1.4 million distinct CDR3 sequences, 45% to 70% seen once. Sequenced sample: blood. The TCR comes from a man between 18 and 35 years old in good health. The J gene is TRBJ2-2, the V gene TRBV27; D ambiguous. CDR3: CASSRTVPTGELFF. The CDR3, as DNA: TGTGCCAGTAGCCGGACGGTTCCCACCGGGGAGCTGTTTTTT.